This paragraph covers one TCR beta chain sequence. This record belongs to a study of patients and donors after allogeneic stem cell transplantation. V was cut by 3 bases and J by 11 bases, with 10 bases left in between. The CDR3 runs to 11 residues. Germline CDR1 LGHDT, CDR2 YNNKEL (reference sequence). TCRdb passed the RT-PCR reads through MiXCR, listing each CDR3 protein once. Found here are about a million distinct CDR3 sequences, 15% to 20% of them singletons; the top ten hold 5% to 6.5%. Input material: blood, either unsorted or a sorted T cell fraction (not recorded which). This TCR was recovered from a human donor who was either an allogeneic HSCT recipient or a stem cell or donor lymphocyte infusion donor (not recorded which). It is not recorded whose cells these are; they may come from a transplant donor. V is TRBV3-1 and J is TRBJ1-1, with D uncertain. Here the CDR3 DNA reads TGTGCCAGCAGCCAGGGCTTCGGTGCTTTCTTT. Amino acids: CASSQGFGAFF.